These 18 T cell receptor beta chains originate from one sample sequenced in a study of T-cell reconstitution after alpha-beta-depleted transplantation in children (TCRdb year 2016). Library construction relied on PCR. The listed sequencing device is Illumina HiSeq 2500. To normalize quantification of the TCRbeta repertoire, the TCR libraries were built with molecular barcoding that relied on unique molecular identifiers. TCRdb trimmed the raw reads at Q25, called clones with MiXCR and kept productive beta chains. Identical CDR3 proteins give one entry, which carries the most common genes and DNA. This sample gives roughly 500,000 distinct CDR3 sequences in total; approximately 32% of them show up just once. The ten largest clones take up approximately 2.3% of the sample. The sample here was PBMCs from the stem cell graft donor, taken from the stem cell graft. Source of these receptors: a human donor who donated a stem cell graft to a child with aplastic anemia.

The rearrangement joins TRBV27 to TRBJ1-5; tentatively, D is TRBD1 (6 bases). Germline V CDR1 and CDR2: MNHEY, SMNVEV (reference sequence). V was shortened by 3 bases and J by 5 bases, with 20 bases between the two germline ends. This CDR3 contains 17 residues. The CDR3 DNA reads TGTGCCAGCAGTTTCATAGGCCAACAGGGAACGGATCAGCCCCAGCATTTT. As protein: CASSFIGQQGTDQPQHF.

This chain connects TRBV28 to TRBJ2-3; D unresolved. Germline V gives CDR1 MDHEN, CDR2 SYDVKM. The CDR3 loop spans 14 amino acids. Trimming took 7 bases from V and 2 from J, leaving 13 bases between them. CDR3 protein: CASTPAIFTDTQYF. CDR3 nucleotide sequence: TGTGCCAGCACCCCCGCGATTTTCACAGATACGCAGTATTTT.

In its sample, this clonotype was seen a few times. The V and J genes are TRBV12-3 or TRBV12-4 and TRBJ2-2; D perhaps matches TRBD2 (5 bases). CDR3 length: 15 residues. The V gene lost 5 bases and the J gene lost 8 bases, with 18 bases spanning the gap. The CDR3 loop reads CASSLGGSGFGELFF. CDR3 DNA sequence: TGTGCCAGCAGTCTAGGTGGGAGCGGCTTTGGGGAGCTGTTTTTT.

This chain uses TRBV6-2 or TRBV6-3 with TRBJ1-1; no reliable D call. V was clipped by 5 bases and J by 3 bases, with 13 bases between them. This CDR3 has 14 amino acids. Germline lookup yields CDR1 MNHEY and CDR2 SVGEGT. CDR3 sequence reads: CASSPPVAYTEAFF. The CDR3 DNA reads TGTGCCAGCAGTCCTCCCGTTGCGTACACTGAAGCTTTCTTT.

V is TRBV20-1 and J is TRBJ1-5; 7 bases are a match to TRBD1. Trimming at V came to 5 bases and at J to 2 bases, leaving 9 bases not matched to a gene. The length of the CDR3 is 15 residues. Germline CDR1 is DFQATT and CDR2 is SNEGSKA (reference sequence). CDR3 protein: CSAGKQGTGNQPQHF. The CDR3 bases are TGCAGTGCTGGGAAACAGGGGACGGGCAATCAGCCCCAGCATTTT.

The V call is TRBV11-2, the J call TRBJ1-3; D remains ambiguous. The CDR3 spans 14 residues. Trimming removed 5 bases from V and 4 bases from J, with 12 bases in between. The germline V gene has CDR1 SGHAT and CDR2 FQNNGV. CDR3 residues: CASSDPTSGNTIYF. The CDR3 DNA reads as TGTGCCAGCAGCGACCCGACTTCGGGAAACACCATATATTTT.

V is TRBV6-4 and J is TRBJ1-4; TRBD1 matches at 8 bases. Trimming removed 6 bases from V and 0 bases from J; junction bases left unmatched: 15. The germline CDR1 and CDR2 sequences are MRHNA and SNTAGT. The CDR3 loop spans 19 amino acids. For the CDR3, the DNA is TGTGCCAGCAGAAATGCCGCCAGGGGGCTTACCGCAACTAATGAAAAACTGTTTTTT. It encodes CASRNAARGLTATNEKLFF.

The chain is built from TRBV7-2 and TRBJ1-1, with D uncertain. This CDR3 spans 15 amino acids. Germline V lookup: CDR1 SGHTA, CDR2 FQGNSA. V lost 2 bases, J lost 4 bases, and 14 bases lay in between. CDR3 DNA sequence: TGTGCCAGCAGCTTATATAAGGGCGCGGGCACTGAAGCTTTCTTT. It codes for CASSLYKGAGTEAFF.

The chain joins TRBV11-2 to TRBJ2-5; D perhaps matches TRBD2 (6 bases). The CDR3 length is 18 residues. V was pared by 2 bases and J by 4 bases, with 23 bases between. The germline gives CDR1 SGHAT, CDR2 FQNNGV. This CDR3 reads CASSLLGVGRQGRETQYF. The CDR3 region has the DNA TGTGCCAGCAGCTTATTGGGTGTGGGGAGGCAGGGAAGAGAGACCCAGTACTTC. Looking up the rest from reference TRBV11-2 and TRBJ2-5 gives the full variable domain: EAGVAQSPRYKIIEKRQSVAFWCNPISGHATLYWYQQILGQGPKLLIQFQNNGVVDDSQLPKDRFSAERLKGVDSTLKIQPAKLEDSAVYLCASSLLGVGRQGRETQYFGPGTRLLVL.

This clonotype was found many times. This sequence joins TRBV12-3 or TRBV12-4 and TRBJ1-1; D is perhaps TRBD1 (6 bases). Trimming took 6 bases from V and 8 from J, leaving 10 bases between them. The CDR3 is made up of 11 amino acids. The chain's CDR3 is CASSLGTEAFF. Here the CDR3 DNA reads TGTGCCAGCAGCCTAGGGACAGAAGCTTTCTTT.

The J gene is TRBJ2-7, the V gene TRBV3-1; a weak D match, TRBD2 (6 bases). The CDR3 is 14 residues long. Trimming shortened V by 4 bases and J by 2 bases, and 12 bases separated the two germline ends. Per germline, CDR1 LGHDT and CDR2 YNNKEL (reference sequence). CDR3 sequence (DNA): TGTGCCAGCAGCCCCGGGACTGTAACCTACGAGCAGTACGTC. Protein sequence: CASSPGTVTYEQYV.

This chain joins TRBV9 and TRBJ2-1; D possibly matches TRBD1 or TRBD2 (5 bases each). CDR3 length equals 16 residues. Trimming pared 4 bases from V and 2 bases from J, leaving 16 bases between. Germline V CDR1 and CDR2: SGDLS, YYNGEE. The CDR3 here is CASSFSRDDPYNEQFF. CDR3 sequence (DNA): TGTGCCAGCAGCTTTTCCCGGGACGACCCCTACAATGAGCAGTTCTTC.

This rearrangement joins TRBV6-1 to TRBJ1-4, with D unclear. The CDR3 is made up of 14 amino acids. V was clipped by 6 bases and J by 6 bases, with 14 bases between them. Germline V gene data show CDR1 as MNHNS and CDR2 as SASEGT. The CDR3 DNA sequence: TGTGCCAGCAGCCTAACGGGGTTAGATGAAAAACTGTTTTTT. This codes for CASSLTGLDEKLFF.

The CDR3 DNA reads TGTGCCAGCAGTACCGGAAGCGGAGCTTTCTTT. Protein: CASSTGSGAFF. The chain employs TRBV6-6 and TRBJ1-1; D remains unclear. CDR1 and CDR2 (germline): MNHNY, SVGAGI (reference sequence). CDR3 size: 11 residues. V was shortened by 5 bases and J by 10 bases, with 11 bases between the two germline ends.

The chain has TRBV6-6 and TRBJ1-4; D remains unclear. This CDR3 has 13 amino acids. Germline CDR1 and CDR2: MNHNY and SVGAGI (reference sequence). V lost 2 bases, J lost 7 bases, and 8 bases lay in between. CDR3 region: CASSYRFGEKLFF. CDR3 bases: TGTGCCAGCAGTTACAGGTTCGGTGAAAAACTGTTTTTT.

The J gene is TRBJ2-3, the V gene TRBV20-1; TRBD2 might be the D (5 bases). V dropped 1 base and J dropped 3 bases, with 17 bases sitting between them. The germline V gene has CDR1 DFQATT and CDR2 SNEGSKA (reference sequence). The CDR3 has 16 residues. The CDR3 here is CSARVTGSPRTDTQYF. The CDR3 coding sequence is TGCAGTGCTAGAGTCACGGGGTCCCCGAGGACAGATACGCAGTATTTT.

This rearrangement joins TRBV25-1 to TRBJ2-3; D not certain. V lost 4 bases to trimming and J lost 0 bases, with 8 bases between them. The CDR3 spans 14 residues. CDR1 is MGHDK and CDR2 is SYGVNS in the germline V gene. The CDR3 nucleotides are TGTGCCAGCAGTGTAGCAGCCAGCACAGATACGCAGTATTTT. Protein product: CASSVAASTDTQYF.

This clonotype has just a few counts. The CDR3 spells CASSYLSVSGANVLTF. CDR3 in DNA: TGTGCCAGCAGTTATCTCTCGGTTTCTGGGGCCAACGTCCTGACTTTC. The chain uses TRBV28 and TRBJ2-6, with D hard to call. Per germline, CDR1 MDHEN and CDR2 SYDVKM. This CDR3 is 16 amino acids long. The V end was cut by 4 bases, the J end by 1 base, with 11 bases between.